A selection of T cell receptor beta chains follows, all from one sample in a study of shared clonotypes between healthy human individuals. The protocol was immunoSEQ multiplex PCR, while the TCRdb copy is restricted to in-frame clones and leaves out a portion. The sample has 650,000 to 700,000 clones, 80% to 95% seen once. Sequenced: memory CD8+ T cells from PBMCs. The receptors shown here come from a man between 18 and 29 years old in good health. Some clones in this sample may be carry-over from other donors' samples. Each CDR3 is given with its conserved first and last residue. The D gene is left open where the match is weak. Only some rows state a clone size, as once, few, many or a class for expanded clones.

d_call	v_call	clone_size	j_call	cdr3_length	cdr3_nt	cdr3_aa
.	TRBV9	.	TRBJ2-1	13	TGTGCCAGCAGCGCCGGACAGAGAGGCGAGCAGTTCTTC	CASSAGQRGEQFF
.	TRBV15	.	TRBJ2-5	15	TGTGCCACGTCTAGTCCGGCGGTCGGCGGGTGGACCCAGTACTTC	CATSSPAVGGWTQYF
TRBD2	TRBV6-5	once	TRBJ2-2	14	TGTGCCAGCAGTCCACTAGCGGACACCGGGGAGCTGTTTTTT	CASSPLADTGELFF
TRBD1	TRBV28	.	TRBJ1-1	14	TGTGCCAGCAGTTTGGTCGACAGGGGAACTGAAGCTTTCTTT	CASSLVDRGTEAFF
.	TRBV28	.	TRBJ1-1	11	TGTGCCATTCAATCTAGCCCTGAAGCTTTCTTT	CAIQSSPEAFF
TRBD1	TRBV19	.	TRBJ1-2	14	TGTGCCAGTAGTAACCGGGACAGGGAGCATGGCTACACCTTC	CASSNRDREHGYTF
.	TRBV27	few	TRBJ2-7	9	TGTGCCAGCGGGCACGAGCAGTACTTC	CASGHEQYF
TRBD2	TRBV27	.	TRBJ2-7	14	TGTGCCAGCAGTCCACGTGTTGCGGGAGTCGAGCAGTACTTC	CASSPRVAGVEQYF
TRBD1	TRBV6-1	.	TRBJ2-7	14	TGTGCCAGCAGTCTGGACAGGGGAACCTACGAGCAGTACTTC	CASSLDRGTYEQYF
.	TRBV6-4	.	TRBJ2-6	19	TGTGCCAGCAGTGACTCTTGGGCAGAGTATAACTCTGGGGCCAACGTCCTGACTTTC	CASSDSWAEYNSGANVLTF
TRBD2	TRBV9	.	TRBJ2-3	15	TGTGCCAGCAGTATTGGAGCGGGGGGCACAGATACGCAGTATTTT	CASSIGAGGTDTQYF
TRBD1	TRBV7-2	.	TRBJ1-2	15	TGTGCCAGCCGGGGACAGGGGTTTTCCGTCTATGGCTACACCTTC	CASRGQGFSVYGYTF
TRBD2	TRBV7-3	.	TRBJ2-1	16	TGTGCCAGCAGGCAAACCGGGACTAGGCTCGACAATGAGCAGTTCTTC	CASRQTGTRLDNEQFF
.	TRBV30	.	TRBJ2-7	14	TGTGCCTGGAGTGTACAGGCGGCGGGGTACGAGCAGTACTTC	CAWSVQAAGYEQYF
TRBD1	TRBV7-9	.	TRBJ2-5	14	TGTGCCAGCAGCTTGGACAGGGGAGTCCCGCACCAGTACTTC	CASSLDRGVPHQYF
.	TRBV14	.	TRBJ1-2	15	TGTGCCAGCAGCCGCTTAAGGCAGGGGTACGGTGGCTACACCTTC	CASSRLRQGYGGYTF
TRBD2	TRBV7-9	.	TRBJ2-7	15	TGTGCCAGCAGCCCTAAAATCGATAGCGGGAGCAAGCAGTACTTC	CASSPKIDSGSKQYF
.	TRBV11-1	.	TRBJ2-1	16	TGTGCCAGCAGCTTAGTAGTGGCGAGCTCCTACAATGAGCAGTTCTTC	CASSLVVASSYNEQFF
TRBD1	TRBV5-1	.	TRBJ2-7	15	TGCGCCAGCAGCTTAGACAGGGGGCTGGGATACGAGCAGTACTTC	CASSLDRGLGYEQYF
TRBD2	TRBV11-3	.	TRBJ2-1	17	TGTGCCAGCAGCTTAGGGACTAGGGGTTGGTCCTACAATGAGCAGTTCTTC	CASSLGTRGWSYNEQFF
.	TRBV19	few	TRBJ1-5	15	TGTGCCAGTAGTATCGGACCTTTGGGCAATCAGCCCCAGCATTTT	CASSIGPLGNQPQHF
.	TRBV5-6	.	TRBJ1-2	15	TGTGCCAGCAGCGCGAACAGGGAGGAGGACTATGGCTACACCTTC	CASSANREEDYGYTF
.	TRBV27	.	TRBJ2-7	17	TGTGCCAGCAGCCCCCCCCCTTGGAGAGGGAAGGTGTACGAGCAGTACTTC	CASSPPPWRGKVYEQYF
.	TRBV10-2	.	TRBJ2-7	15	TGCGCCAGCAGTGAGTTTGGCTCAGGGGTTGGCGAGCAGTACTTC	CASSEFGSGVGEQYF
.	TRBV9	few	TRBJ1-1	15	TGTGCCAGCAGCGTAGATGGGGCCAAGGGCACTGAAGCTTTCTTT	CASSVDGAKGTEAFF
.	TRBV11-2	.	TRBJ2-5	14	TGTGCCAGCAGCTCATGGGACACGGTGGGGACCCAGTACTTC	CASSSWDTVGTQYF
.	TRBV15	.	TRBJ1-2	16	TGTGCCACCAGCAGAGAATCCGGACCCTCTATCTATGGCTACACCTTC	CATSRESGPSIYGYTF
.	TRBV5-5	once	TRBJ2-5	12	TGTGCCAGCAGCTTAACGTGGCAGGACCAGTACTTC	CASSLTWQDQYF
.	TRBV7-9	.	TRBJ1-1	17	TGTGCCAGCAGCTTACTAACAAGAGGGGGGTTGAACACTGAAGCTTTCTTT	CASSLLTRGGLNTEAFF
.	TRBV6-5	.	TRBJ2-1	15	TGTGCCAGCAGTTACGAGCAGGGTGCATGGAATGAGCAGTTCTTC	CASSYEQGAWNEQFF
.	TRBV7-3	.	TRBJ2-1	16	TGTGCCAGCAGCTTAGTCAGTAGGGGTTCCCACAATGAGCAGTTCTTC	CASSLVSRGSHNEQFF
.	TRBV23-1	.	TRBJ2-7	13	TGCGCCAGCAGTCAAGGGATTGGTTACGAGCAGTACTTC	CASSQGIGYEQYF
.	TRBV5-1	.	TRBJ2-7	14	TGCGCCAGCAGCTTGTATACAGGGTCCTACGAGCAGTACTTC	CASSLYTGSYEQYF
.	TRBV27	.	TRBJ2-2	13	TGTGCCAGCAGCCCCAGGGGCACCGGGGAGCTGTTTTTT	CASSPRGTGELFF
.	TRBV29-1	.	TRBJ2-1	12	TGCAGCGCTGAGCAGGGGTCTGGTGAGCAGTTCTTC	CSAEQGSGEQFF
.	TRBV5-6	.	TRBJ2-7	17	TGTGCCAGCAGCTGTACTTGGGACTCCCAGATTTTTTGCGAGCAGTACTTC	CASSCTWDSQIFCEQYF
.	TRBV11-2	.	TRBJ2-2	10	TGTGCCAGCAGTCACGGGGAGCTGTTTTTT	CASSHGELFF
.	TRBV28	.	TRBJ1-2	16	TGTGCCAGCAGTTTTCTCCCAGGGGACTCTAACTATGGCTACACCTTC	CASSFLPGDSNYGYTF
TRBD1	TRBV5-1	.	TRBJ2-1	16	TGCGCCAGCAGCCCCGGGACAGGGGGGGCCCACAATGAGCAGTTCTTC	CASSPGTGGAHNEQFF
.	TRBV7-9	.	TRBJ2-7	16	TGTGCCAGCAGCCCACAGACAGGGCGGGAGTGGTACGAGCAGTACTTC	CASSPQTGREWYEQYF
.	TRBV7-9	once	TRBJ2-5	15	TGTGCCAGCAGCTTAGGCCGAAAGGGGGGTGAGACCCAGTACTTC	CASSLGRKGGETQYF
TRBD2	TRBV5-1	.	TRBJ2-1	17	TGCGCCAGCAGCTTTACTAGCGGGAGACTTTCCTACAATGAGCAGTTCTTC	CASSFTSGRLSYNEQFF
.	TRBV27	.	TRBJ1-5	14	TGTGCCAGCAGACGACATGTAGGAAATCAGCCCCAGCATTTT	CASRRHVGNQPQHF
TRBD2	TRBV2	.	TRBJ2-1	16	TGTGCCAGCAGTACCGGACTAGCGGATACCTACAATGAGCAGTTCTTC	CASSTGLADTYNEQFF
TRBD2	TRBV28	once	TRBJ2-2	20	TGTGCCAGCAGCCAGGCGACTCTTGGGCTAGCGGGCTCGAACACCGGGGAGCTGTTTTTT	CASSQATLGLAGSNTGELFF
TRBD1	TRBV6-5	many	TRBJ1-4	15	TGTGCCAGCAGTTACTCGGGGACAGGGCCTGAAAAACTGTTTTTT	CASSYSGTGPEKLFF
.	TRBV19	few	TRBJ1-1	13	TGTGCCAGTAGTATGGTACTCGGGACTGAAGCTTTCTTT	CASSMVLGTEAFF
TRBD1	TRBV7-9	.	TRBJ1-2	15	TGTGCCAGCAGCTTAGCGCAGGGGGGACGCAGTGGCTACACCTTC	CASSLAQGGRSGYTF
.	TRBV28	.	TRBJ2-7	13	TGTGCCAGCAGTTCTCGGACTAACCTCGAGCAGTACTTC	CASSSRTNLEQYF
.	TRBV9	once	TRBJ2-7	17	TGTGCCAGCAGCGTAGGATTAGGGGGGACAGAAACCTACGAGCAGTACTTC	CASSVGLGGTETYEQYF
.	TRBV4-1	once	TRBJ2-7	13	TGCGCCAGCAGCCCCCAAGTTCGGGGGGAGCAGTACTTC	CASSPQVRGEQYF
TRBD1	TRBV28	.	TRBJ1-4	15	TGTGCCAGCAGTGCGACAGGGGGTCTGGATGAAAAACTGTTTTTT	CASSATGGLDEKLFF